What follows describes a single TCR beta chain. No antigen is known for it. The data were obtained in a study of blood T cells in healthy people across ages. CDR1 is ENHRY and CDR2 is SYGVKD in the germline V gene. This CDR3 spans 14 amino acids. V was pared by 5 bases and J by 3 bases, with 14 bases between. Regarding the study as a whole: Older individuals had lower TCR beta diversity per million T cells (the decline was roughly linear).

Next came a second PCR, run for about 7 to 12 cycles, which used a sample-barcoded 5' primer along with a J-beta primer mix. A single record per CDR3 protein comes from TCRdb applying MiXCR to the 5' RACE reads. This table has 1,800,000 or so distinct CDR3 sequences, more than 35% appearing once. Material for sequencing was blood. This sequence originates from a human donor in good health. This rearrangement joins TRBV10-3 to TRBJ2-7, with a possible D match to TRBD2 (6 bases). The CDR3 bases are TGTGCCATCAGTACGGGACTGGATCGCTACGAGCAGTACTTC. It specifies CAISTGLDRYEQYF.